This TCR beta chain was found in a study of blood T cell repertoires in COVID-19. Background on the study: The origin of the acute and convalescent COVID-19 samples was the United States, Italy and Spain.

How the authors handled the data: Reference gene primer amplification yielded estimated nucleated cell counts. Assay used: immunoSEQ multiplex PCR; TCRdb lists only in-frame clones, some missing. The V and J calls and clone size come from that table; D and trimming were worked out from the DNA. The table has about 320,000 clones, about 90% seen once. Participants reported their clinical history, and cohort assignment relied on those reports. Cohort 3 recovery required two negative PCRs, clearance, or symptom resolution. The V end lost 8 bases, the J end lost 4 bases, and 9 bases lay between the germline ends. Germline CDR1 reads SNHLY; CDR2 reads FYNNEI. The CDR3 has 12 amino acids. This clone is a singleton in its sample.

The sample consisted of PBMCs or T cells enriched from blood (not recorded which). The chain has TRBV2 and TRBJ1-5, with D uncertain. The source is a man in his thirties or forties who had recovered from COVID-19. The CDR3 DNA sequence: TGTGCCAGCTCTGGCAGGAATCAGCCCCAGCATTTT. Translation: CASSGRNQPQHF.